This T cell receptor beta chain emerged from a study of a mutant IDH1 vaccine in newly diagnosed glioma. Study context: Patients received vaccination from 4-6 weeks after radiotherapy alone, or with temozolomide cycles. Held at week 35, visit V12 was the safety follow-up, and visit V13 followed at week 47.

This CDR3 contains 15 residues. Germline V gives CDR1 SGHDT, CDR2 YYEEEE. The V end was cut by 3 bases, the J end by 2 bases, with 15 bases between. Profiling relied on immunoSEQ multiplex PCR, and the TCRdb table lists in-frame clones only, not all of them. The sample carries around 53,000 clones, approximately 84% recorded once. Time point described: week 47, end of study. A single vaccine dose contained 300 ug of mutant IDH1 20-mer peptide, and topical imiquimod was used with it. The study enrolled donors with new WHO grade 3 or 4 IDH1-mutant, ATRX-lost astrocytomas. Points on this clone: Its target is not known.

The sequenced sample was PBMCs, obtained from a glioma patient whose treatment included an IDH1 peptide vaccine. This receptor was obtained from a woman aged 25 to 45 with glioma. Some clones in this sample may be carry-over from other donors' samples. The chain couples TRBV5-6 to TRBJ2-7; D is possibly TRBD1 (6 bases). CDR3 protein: CASSSSQGFAYEQYF. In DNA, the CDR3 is TGTGCCAGCAGCTCCAGTCAGGGGTTCGCCTACGAGCAGTACTTC. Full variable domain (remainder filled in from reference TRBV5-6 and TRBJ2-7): DAGVTQSPTHLIKTRGQQVTLRCSPKSGHDTVSWYQQALGQGPQFIFQYYEEEERQRGNFPDRFSGHQFPNYSSELNVNALLLGDSALYLCASSSSQGFAYEQYFGPGTRLTVT.